The following is a TCR beta chain sequence with its context. Its target is not known. Data came from immunoSEQ multiplex PCR; TCRdb stores just in-frame clones and leaves some out. The table records more than 2 million clones, around 95% of them present only once. Naive CD8 cells lacked CD45RO and underwent positive selection for CCR7, leaving out terminally differentiated effector memory CD45RA+ cells. This sample stems from a study of shared clonotypes between healthy human individuals. Study background: Each donor's CD4 naive and CD4 memory cells filled three plates apiece, CD8 naive two, and CD8 memory one. Findings of the study overall: Relative to their counterparts shared across all four donors, non-shared clonotypes exhibited diminished generation probabilities.

Germline values: CDR1 MNHEY, CDR2 SVGAGI. Trimming removed 7 bases at V and 3 bases at J, with 18 bases between. This CDR3 has 15 residues. The V gene is TRBV6-5, the J gene TRBJ1-1; D may be TRBD1 (5 bases). The TCR comes from a man between 18 and 29 years old in good health. Some clones in this sample may be carry-over from other donors' samples. Source material: naive CD8+ T cells from PBMCs. The CDR3 sequence is CASTITQGWDTEAFF. CDR3 in DNA: TGTGCCAGCACCATTACTCAGGGTTGGGACACTGAAGCTTTCTTT.